This TCR beta chain stems from a study of shared clonotypes between healthy human individuals. Study at large: The cohort comprised a couple of women and a few men. Their ages spanned 18 to 49 years.

The naive CD8 subset, CD45RO-negative cells positively selected for CCR7, excluded terminally differentiated effector memory CD45RA+ cells. The donors, all of them Caucasian adults, lived in Nashville, Tennessee. Genomic DNA (from each subset) was split evenly across several immunoSEQ plates. Some clones are missing from TCRdb's copy, which holds only in-frame ones; the method was immunoSEQ multiplex PCR. There are more than 2 million clones in the sample; about 94% occur only once, and roughly 1% lies in the top ten. This CDR3 is built from 16 residues. V was trimmed by 0 bases and J by 2 bases, leaving 12 bases between them. In germline, CDR1 is MGHRA, CDR2 YSYEKL.

The rearrangement links TRBV4-1 to TRBJ2-3; D not certain. This TCR was sampled from a man between 18 and 29 years old in good health. Specimen: naive CD8+ T cells sorted from blood. CDR3 sequence reads: CASSQEGIGFTDTQYF. The DNA of the CDR3 is TGCGCCAGCAGCCAAGAAGGCATTGGGTTCACAGATACGCAGTATTTT.